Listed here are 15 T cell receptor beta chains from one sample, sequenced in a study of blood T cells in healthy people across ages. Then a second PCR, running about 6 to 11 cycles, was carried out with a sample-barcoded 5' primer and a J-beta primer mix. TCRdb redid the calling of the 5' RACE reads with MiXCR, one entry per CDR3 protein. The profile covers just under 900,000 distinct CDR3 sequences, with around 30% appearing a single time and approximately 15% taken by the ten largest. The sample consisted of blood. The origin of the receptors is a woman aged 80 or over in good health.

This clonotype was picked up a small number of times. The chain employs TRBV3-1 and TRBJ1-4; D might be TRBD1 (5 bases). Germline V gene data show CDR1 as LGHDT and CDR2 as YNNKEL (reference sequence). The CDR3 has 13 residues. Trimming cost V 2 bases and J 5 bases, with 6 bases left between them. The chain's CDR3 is CASSQRGNEKLFF. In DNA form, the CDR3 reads TGTGCCAGCAGCCAACGGGGGAATGAAAAACTGTTTTTT.

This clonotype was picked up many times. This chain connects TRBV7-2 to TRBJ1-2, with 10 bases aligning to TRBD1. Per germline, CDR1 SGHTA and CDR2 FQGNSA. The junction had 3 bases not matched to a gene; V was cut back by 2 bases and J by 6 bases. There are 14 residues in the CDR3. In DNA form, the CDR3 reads TGTGCCAGCAGCTTAAGTGGACAGGGGGATGGCTACACCTTC. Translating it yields CASSLSGQGDGYTF.

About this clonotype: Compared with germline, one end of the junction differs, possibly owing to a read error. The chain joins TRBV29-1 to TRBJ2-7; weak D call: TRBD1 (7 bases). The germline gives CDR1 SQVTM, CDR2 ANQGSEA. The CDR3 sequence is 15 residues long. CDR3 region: CGVENLQGGSYEHYF. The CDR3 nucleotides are TGCGGCGTTGAGAATTTGCAGGGGGGCTCCTACGAGCACTACTTC.

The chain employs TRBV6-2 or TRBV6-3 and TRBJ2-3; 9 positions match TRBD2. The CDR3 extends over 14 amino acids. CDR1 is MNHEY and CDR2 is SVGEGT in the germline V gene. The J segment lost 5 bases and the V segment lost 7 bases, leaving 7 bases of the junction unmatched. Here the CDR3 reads CASTIAGAGDTQYF. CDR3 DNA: TGTGCCAGCACCATAGCGGGGGCCGGAGATACGCAGTATTTT.

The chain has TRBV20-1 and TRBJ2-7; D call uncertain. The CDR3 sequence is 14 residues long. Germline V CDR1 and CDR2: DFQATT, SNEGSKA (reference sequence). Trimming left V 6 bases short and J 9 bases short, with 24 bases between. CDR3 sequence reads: CSAPLSNLGIGQYF. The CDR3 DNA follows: TGCAGTGCCCCTTTAAGCAATTTGGGTATAGGGCAGTACTTC.

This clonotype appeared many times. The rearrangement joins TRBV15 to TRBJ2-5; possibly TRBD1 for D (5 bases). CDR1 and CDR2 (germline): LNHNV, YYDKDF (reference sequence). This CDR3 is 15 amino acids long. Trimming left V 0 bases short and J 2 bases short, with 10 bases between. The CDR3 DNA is TGTGCCACCAGCAGAGATCGGTCAGGGCAAGAGACCCAGTACTTC. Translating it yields CATSRDRSGQETQYF.

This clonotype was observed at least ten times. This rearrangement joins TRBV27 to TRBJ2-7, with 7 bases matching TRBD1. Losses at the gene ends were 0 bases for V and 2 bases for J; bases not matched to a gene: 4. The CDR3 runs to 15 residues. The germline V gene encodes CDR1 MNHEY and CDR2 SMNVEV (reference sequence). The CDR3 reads CASSLSPGTAYEQYF. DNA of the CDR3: TGTGCCAGCAGTTTATCTCCGGGGACAGCCTACGAGCAGTACTTC.

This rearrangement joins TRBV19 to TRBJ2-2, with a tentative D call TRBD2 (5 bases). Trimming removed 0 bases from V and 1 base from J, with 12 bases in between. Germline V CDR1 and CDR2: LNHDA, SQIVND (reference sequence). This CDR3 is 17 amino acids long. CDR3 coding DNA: TGTGCCAGTAGTATAGAGTCCCGGGGAAGGAACACCGGGGAGCTGTTTTTT. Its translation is CASSIESRGRNTGELFF. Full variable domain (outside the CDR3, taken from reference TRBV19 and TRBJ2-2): DGGITQSPKYLFRKEGQNVTLSCEQNLNHDAMYWYRQDPGQGLRLIYYSQIVNDFQKGDIAEGYSVSREKKESFPLTVTSAQKNPTAFYLCASSIESRGRNTGELFFGEGSRLTVL.

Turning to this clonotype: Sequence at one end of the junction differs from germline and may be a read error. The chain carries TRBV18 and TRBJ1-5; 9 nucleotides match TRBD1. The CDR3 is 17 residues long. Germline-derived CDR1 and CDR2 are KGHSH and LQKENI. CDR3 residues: CGSSPQQGASSNQPQHF. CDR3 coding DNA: TGTGGCAGCTCACCACAACAGGGGGCGAGTAGCAATCAGCCCCAGCATTTT.

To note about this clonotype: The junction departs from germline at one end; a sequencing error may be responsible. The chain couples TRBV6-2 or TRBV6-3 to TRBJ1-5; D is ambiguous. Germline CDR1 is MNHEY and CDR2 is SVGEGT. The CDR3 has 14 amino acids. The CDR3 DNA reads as TGTGCCAGCAGGTACTCTCGCAGGAATCAGCCCCAGCATTTT. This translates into CASRYSRRNQPQHF.

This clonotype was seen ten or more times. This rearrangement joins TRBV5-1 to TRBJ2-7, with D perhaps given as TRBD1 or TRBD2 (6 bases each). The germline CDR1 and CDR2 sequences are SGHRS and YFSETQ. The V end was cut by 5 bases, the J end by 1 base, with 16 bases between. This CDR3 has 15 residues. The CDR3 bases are TGCGCCAGCAGTATCTCCGGGGGCCAATCCTACGAGCAGTACTTC. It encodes CASSISGGQSYEQYF.

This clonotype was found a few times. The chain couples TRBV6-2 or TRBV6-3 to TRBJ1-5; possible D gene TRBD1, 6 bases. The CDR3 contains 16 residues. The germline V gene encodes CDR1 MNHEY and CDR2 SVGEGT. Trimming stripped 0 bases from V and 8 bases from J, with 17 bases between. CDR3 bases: TGTGCCAGCAGTTACTCGATAGTCGGGGGGCGGGAGCCCCAGCATTTT. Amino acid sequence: CASSYSIVGGREPQHF.

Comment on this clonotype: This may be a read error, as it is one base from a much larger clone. The CDR3 coding sequence is TGCAGTGTTAAGGGGGACAGCAAAAACATTCAGTACTTC. As protein: CSVKGDSKNIQYF. V usage is TRBV20-1 and J usage is TRBJ2-4, with 7 bases matching TRBD1. Germline CDR1 reads DFQATT; CDR2 reads SNEGSKA (reference sequence). The CDR3 consists of 13 residues. With V trimmed by 7 bases and J by 3 bases, 6 bases remained unmatched.

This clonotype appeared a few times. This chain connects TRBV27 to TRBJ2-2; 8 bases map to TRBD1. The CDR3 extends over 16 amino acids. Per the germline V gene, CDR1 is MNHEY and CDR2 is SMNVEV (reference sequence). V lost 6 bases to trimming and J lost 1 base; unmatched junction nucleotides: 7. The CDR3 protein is CASRNYGQGNTGELFF. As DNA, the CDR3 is TGTGCCAGCAGAAACTACGGACAGGGGAACACCGGGGAGCTGTTTTTT.

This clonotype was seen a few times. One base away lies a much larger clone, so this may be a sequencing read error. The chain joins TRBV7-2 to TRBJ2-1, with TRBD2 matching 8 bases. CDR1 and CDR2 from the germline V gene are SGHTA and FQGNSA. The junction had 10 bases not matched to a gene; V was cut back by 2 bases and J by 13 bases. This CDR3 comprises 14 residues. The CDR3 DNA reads TGTGCCAGCAGCTTAAGAACTAGCGGCGAGACCCAGTTCTTC. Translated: CASSLRTSGETQFF.